Following are 20 T cell receptor beta chains from one sample sequenced in a study of CD8 T cells in ankylosing spondylitis. One entry per CDR3 protein results from TCRdb running MiXCR on the 5' RACE reads. This table holds a few hundred thousand distinct CDR3 sequences, around 10% found once. Sample: blood, either unsorted or a sorted T cell fraction (not recorded which). The receptors here all came from a male donor with ankylosing spondylitis or in good health (not recorded which).

This clonotype was found a few times. The chain is built from TRBV6-5 and TRBJ1-5; tentatively, D is TRBD1 (5 bases). The CDR3 extends over 17 amino acids. Germline V lookup: CDR1 MNHEY, CDR2 SVGAGI. With 1 base removed from V and 7 bases from J, the gap between germline ends came to 20 bases. The CDR3, as DNA: TGTGCCAGCAGTTACTGGGGGAAATCGGTGTCCAGGCAGCCCCAGCATTTT. Protein product: CASSYWGKSVSRQPQHF.

In its sample, this clonotype was seen many times. The chain combines TRBV7-3 with TRBJ2-4; D unclear. Trimming took 5 bases from V and 0 from J, leaving 8 bases between them. CDR1 is SGHTA, CDR2 FQGTGA, per germline. The CDR3 has 14 residues. In DNA form, the CDR3 reads TGTGCCAGCAGCATAGTGCTAGCCAAAAACATTCAGTACTTC. Amino acids: CASSIVLAKNIQYF.

The rearrangement uses TRBV7-9 and TRBJ2-2; D gene unclear. From germline, CDR1 is SEHNR and CDR2 FQNEAQ (reference sequence). V lost 5 bases and J 4 bases, leaving 8 bases between the germline ends. This CDR3 region has 13 residues. As DNA, the CDR3 is TGTGCCAGCAGCCAAGAATTCACCGGGGAGCTGTTTTTT. Its protein product is CASSQEFTGELFF.

This clonotype was found many times. The chain couples TRBV29-1 to TRBJ1-4; possibly TRBD1 for D (6 bases). Between the trimmed V and J ends, which lost 6 bases and 8 bases, there was a span of 19 bases. The CDR3 loop spans 14 amino acids. Germline-derived CDR1 and CDR2 are SQVTM and ANQGSEA. CDR3 coding DNA: TGCAGCGTCGGCGACAGGTTGGTTAAGGAAAAACTGTTTTTT. Protein: CSVGDRLVKEKLFF.

This clonotype occurred a few times. The germline gene is not matched at one end of the junction; a read error may be the cause. The chain recombines TRBV20-1 with TRBJ2-4, with 13 nucleotides matching TRBD2. The length of the CDR3 is 16 residues. Germline V gene lookup returns CDR1 DFQATT and CDR2 SNEGSKA (reference sequence). Here the CDR3 reads CCAGRTSGRTQNIQYF. The CDR3 nucleotides read TGCTGTGCTGGTCGGACTAGCGGGAGAACCCAAAACATTCAGTACTTC.

At least ten counts were recorded for this clonotype. The chain carries TRBV15 and TRBJ2-2, with 10 positions matching TRBD2. V trimming: 4 bases; J trimming: 7 bases; junction bases outside the gene matches: 6. Germline CDR1 LNHNV, CDR2 YYDKDF (reference sequence). The CDR3 has 15 amino acids. The CDR3 DNA sequence: TGTGCCACCAGCACCAGCGGGGGGGCCCTCGGGGAGCTGTTTTTT. It specifies CATSTSGGALGELFF.

The rearrangement uses TRBV5-1 and TRBJ2-7; D may be TRBD1 (5 bases). Germline CDR1 SGHRS, CDR2 YFSETQ. The CDR3 loop spans 14 amino acids. Trimming left V 1 base short and J 6 bases short, with 14 bases between. The DNA for the CDR3 is TGCGCCAGCAGCTTGATAGGGGATCTTCGCGAGCAGTACTTC. Translating gives CASSLIGDLREQYF.

This clonotype was detected many times. The chain recombines TRBV12-3 or TRBV12-4 with TRBJ2-5; D is possibly TRBD2 (6 bases). The CDR3 has 14 amino acids. V lost 5 bases to trimming and J lost 7 bases, with 17 bases between them. DNA for the CDR3: TGTGCCAGCAGTCGGCGGGACTCTAAGAGGACCCAGTACTTC. Protein: CASSRRDSKRTQYF.

In this sample, this clonotype turned up many times. This chain uses TRBV7-6 with TRBJ1-2; D is ambiguous. Between the trimmed V and J ends, which lost 7 bases and 3 bases, there was a span of 15 bases. The CDR3 is made up of 14 amino acids. Germline CDR1 reads SGHVS; CDR2 reads FNYEAQ. The CDR3 coding sequence is TGTGCCAGCACCCCGGCCAATGAATACTATGGCTACACCTTC. Translating it yields CASTPANEYYGYTF.

Many counts were recorded for this clonotype. The V call is TRBV27, the J call TRBJ1-4; no firm D call. Germline V CDR1 and CDR2: MNHEY, SMNVEV (reference sequence). CDR3 length: 14 residues. V gave up 5 bases and J gave up 7 bases, with 14 bases separating them. As DNA, the CDR3 is TGTGCCAGCAGTCCGGTGAGGGCTAGTGAAAAACTGTTTTTT. Protein product: CASSPVRASEKLFF. Drawing the rest from reference TRBV27 and TRBJ1-4, the complete variable domain is EAQVTQNPRYLITVTGKKLTVTCSQNMNHEYMSWYRQDPGLGLRQIYYSMNVEVTDKGDVPEGYKVSRKEKRNFPLILESPSPNQTSLYFCASSPVRASEKLFFGSGTQLSVL.

The chain employs TRBV5-6 and TRBJ2-3; maybe TRBD2 (6 bases). Per germline, CDR1 SGHDT and CDR2 YYEEEE. CDR3 size: 16 residues. V was trimmed by 4 bases and J by 2 bases, leaving 17 bases between them. This chain's CDR3 is CASSAGTPYNTDTQYF. For the CDR3, the DNA is TGTGCCAGCAGCGCCGGGACTCCGTATAACACAGATACGCAGTATTTT. Filled out from reference TRBV5-6 and TRBJ2-3, the complete variable domain reads DAGVTQSPTHLIKTRGQQVTLRCSPKSGHDTVSWYQQALGQGPQFIFQYYEEEERQRGNFPDRFSGHQFPNYSSELNVNALLLGDSALYLCASSAGTPYNTDTQYFGPGTRLTVL.

The chain employs TRBV5-6 and TRBJ2-1; 7 nucleotides agree with TRBD2. CDR3 length equals 16 residues. Germline loops: CDR1 SGHDT, CDR2 YYEEEE. Germline trimming cut 3 bases from V and 0 bases from J; bases unmatched to any gene: 6. The CDR3 region has the DNA TGTGCCAGCAGCTCGGTACGGGGGGACTCCTACAATGAGCAGTTCTTC. Protein product: CASSSVRGDSYNEQFF.

This clonotype was counted many times. The genes are TRBV29-1 and TRBJ1-1, with D unresolved. From germline, CDR1 is SQVTM and CDR2 ANQGSEA. The CDR3 is made up of 10 amino acids. The V and J ends lost 6 bases and 3 bases respectively, with 5 bases between them. The CDR3 region is CSVMDTEAFF. DNA of the CDR3: TGCAGCGTGATGGACACTGAAGCTTTCTTT.

The table lists this clonotype with many counts. The chain links TRBV6-5 to TRBJ1-6; D remains ambiguous. The V end lost 2 bases, the J end lost 8 bases, and 4 bases lay between the germline ends. Germline CDR1 MNHEY, CDR2 SVGAGI. The length of the CDR3 is 12 residues. Here the CDR3 DNA reads TGTGCCAGCAGTTACAGGGATTCACCCCTCCACTTT. As protein: CASSYRDSPLHF.

This clonotype was picked up many times. The chain combines TRBV5-1 with TRBJ2-5, with D perhaps TRBD1 or TRBD2 (5 bases each). Germline CDR1 is SGHRS and CDR2 is YFSETQ. Trimming stripped 0 bases from V and 2 bases from J, with 14 bases between. The CDR3 extends over 16 amino acids. The CDR3 region is CASSLAPGSVQETQYF. CDR3 sequence (DNA): TGCGCCAGCAGCTTGGCGCCAGGGAGTGTACAAGAGACCCAGTACTTC.

The chain joins TRBV5-1 to TRBJ1-2, with a possible D match to TRBD1 (5 bases). Looked up from germline, CDR1 is SGHRS and CDR2 is YFSETQ. This CDR3 comprises 15 residues. V shed 10 bases and J shed 7 bases, with 26 bases lying between them. The CDR3 coding sequence is TGCGCCCCCCAGCCCCCACCGACAGCGGCCGTTGGCTACACCTTC. This codes for CAPQPPPTAAVGYTF.

Ten or more counts support this clonotype. V usage is TRBV3-1 and J usage is TRBJ2-3; TRBD2 matches at 7 bases. V was clipped by 0 bases and J by 11 bases; unmatched bases: 11. Germline values: CDR1 LGHDT, CDR2 YNNKEL (reference sequence). The CDR3 extends over 15 amino acids. CDR3 sequence: CASSQDLASGRRQYF. In DNA, the CDR3 is TGTGCCAGCAGCCAAGATCTCGCTAGCGGCCGTAGGCAGTATTTT.

With respect to this clonotype: An end of the junction does not agree with germline; a read error may underlie this. The J gene is TRBJ2-7, the V gene TRBV11-2; 13 bases are shared with TRBD2. This CDR3 comprises 19 residues. Germline loops: CDR1 SGHAT, CDR2 FQNNGV. CDR3 residues: CTSSLGGLAGVRTPYEQYF. In nucleotides, the CDR3 is TGTACCAGCAGCTTAGGCGGACTAGCGGGAGTACGCACCCCCTACGAGCAGTACTTC.

This clonotype was observed many times. The chain combines TRBV3-1 with TRBJ2-7; TRBD2 might be the D (6 bases). The length of the CDR3 is 14 residues. Trimming took off 3 bases at V and 2 bases at J, with 11 bases between the two ends. Germline CDR1 and CDR2: LGHDT and YNNKEL (reference sequence). In nucleotides, the CDR3 is TGTGCCAGCAGCCATCCGGGACTTCCCTACGAGCAGTACTTC. Protein sequence: CASSHPGLPYEQYF.

This clonotype was seen a handful of times. The chain is built from TRBV7-9 and TRBJ1-1; D unclear. The CDR3 covers 11 residues. V was cut by 2 bases and J by 10 bases, with 8 bases left in between. CDR1 is SEHNR, CDR2 FQNEAQ, per germline (reference sequence). CDR3 DNA sequence: TGTGCCAGCAGCTTAAGTCGGGGAGCTTTCTTT. Residues: CASSLSRGAFF. The variable domain in full, with the rest retrieved from reference TRBV7-9 and TRBJ1-1, is DTGVSQNPRHKITKRGQNVTFRCDPISEHNRLYWYRQTLGQGPEFLTYFQNEAQLEKSRLLSDRFSAERPKGSFSTLEIQRTEQGDSAMYLCASSLSRGAFFGQGTRLTVV.